This entry lists 29 T cell receptor beta chains sequenced from one sample in a study of blood T cell repertoires in COVID-19. TCRdb's copy holds only in-frame clones and misses some; the assay was immunoSEQ multiplex PCR. The top ten clones hold about 10% of a sample with about 140,000 clones, just under 90% of them seen once. The sample comprised peripheral blood. Source of these receptors: a woman aged 80 or over with acute or convalescent COVID-19.

This sequence joins TRBV7-9 and TRBJ2-5; D possibly corresponds to TRBD2 (5 bases). V shed 5 bases and J shed 1 base, with 14 bases lying between them. The CDR3 runs 15 residues. Germline CDR1 reads SEHNR; CDR2 reads FQNEAQ (reference sequence). The CDR3 here is CASSPRAAGQETQYF. CDR3 nucleotide sequence: TGTGCCAGCAGCCCTCGAGCGGCAGGCCAAGAGACCCAGTACTTC.

The V and J genes are TRBV5-5 and TRBJ2-7; D is ambiguous. The germline V and J ends were trimmed by 0 bases and 0 bases, with 10 bases remaining between them. CDR1 and CDR2 from the germline V gene are SGHKS and YYEKEE (reference sequence). The CDR3 contains 15 residues. The DNA for the CDR3 is TGTGCCAGCAGCTTGGCCCCAGGCACCTCCTACGAGCAGTACTTC. This encodes CASSLAPGTSYEQYF.

This chain links TRBV19 with TRBJ1-2; possible D gene TRBD1, 6 bases. CDR1 is LNHDA and CDR2 is SQIVND in the germline V gene (reference sequence). This CDR3 is 16 amino acids long. Trimming left V 7 bases short and J 1 base short, with 19 bases between. Here the CDR3 reads CASTFVGDIVNYGYTF. The CDR3 nucleotides are TGTGCCAGTACATTCGTTGGGGACATTGTTAACTATGGCTACACCTTC.

In its sample, this clone was seen once. The rearrangement links TRBV6-5 to TRBJ1-2, with D possibly matching TRBD1 (6 bases). V lost 3 bases and J lost 2, with 7 bases in between. From germline, CDR1 is MNHEY and CDR2 SVGAGI. The CDR3 totals 13 residues. This CDR3 is CASSYQGNYGYTF. Here the CDR3 DNA reads TGTGCCAGCAGTTATCAGGGGAACTATGGCTACACCTTC.

This clone was counted between two and nine times. The chain combines TRBV18 with TRBJ1-5, with D tentatively TRBD1 (5 bases). The CDR3 is made up of 13 amino acids. Trimming pared 6 bases from V and 4 bases from J, leaving 10 bases between. Germline V lookup: CDR1 KGHSH, CDR2 LQKENI. CDR3 residues: CASSTGENQPQHF. CDR3 DNA: TGTGCCAGCTCCACAGGAGAAAATCAGCCCCAGCATTTT.

The genes are TRBV13 and TRBJ1-1; TRBD1 might be the D (6 bases). This CDR3 has 13 amino acids. V was cut by 5 bases and J by 2 bases, with 9 bases left in between. Germline CDR1 PRHDT, CDR2 FYEKMQ (reference sequence). DNA for the CDR3: TGTGCCAGCAGCCACAGGGTCAACACTGAAGCTTTCTTT. This sequence encodes CASSHRVNTEAFF.

The genes are TRBV7-6 and TRBJ1-1, with TRBD1 as a possible D gene (6 bases). The CDR3 has 17 amino acids. Trimming cost V 2 bases and J 0 bases, with 16 bases left between them. The germline CDR1 and CDR2 sequences are SGHVS and FNYEAQ. The CDR3 sequence is CASSLRIGGQMNTEAFF. The CDR3, as DNA: TGTGCCAGCAGCTTAAGGATTGGGGGACAAATGAACACTGAAGCTTTCTTT.

This chain joins TRBV19 and TRBJ1-4; 8 nucleotides match TRBD1. The CDR3 has 16 amino acids. Germline assignment: CDR1 LNHDA and CDR2 SQIVND (reference sequence). V lost 6 bases to trimming and J lost 1 base; unmatched junction nucleotides: 7. The CDR3 region is CASSRRGQGTNEKLFF. Written as DNA, the CDR3 is TGTGCCAGTAGCCGCCGAGGACAGGGAACTAATGAAAAACTGTTTTTT.

On this clone: The same CDR3 arises from other DNA sequences in this sample as well. The chain joins TRBV24-1 to TRBJ2-5; the D is unclear. Germline CDR1 is KGHDR and CDR2 is SFDVKD. V was pared by 4 bases and J by 5 bases, with 4 bases between. The CDR3 runs to 11 residues. DNA of the CDR3: TGTGCCACCAGTGACCTGGAGACCCAGTACTTC. Its translation: CATSDLETQYF.

The chain joins TRBV5-1 to TRBJ2-7, with 8 nucleotides matching TRBD1. The germline gives CDR1 SGHRS, CDR2 YFSETQ. V shed 1 base and J 6 bases; nucleotides not matched to a gene: 9. This CDR3 region has 15 residues. In nucleotides, the CDR3 is TGCGCCAGCAGCTTGTGGGGGCAGGGGGCTAGCGAGCAGTACTTC. Its translation is CASSLWGQGASEQYF.

Written as DNA, the CDR3 is TGTGCCAGCAGCACCCTCGGAACTAATGAAAAACTGTTTTTT. Translation: CASSTLGTNEKLFF. This sequence joins TRBV9 and TRBJ1-4; no clear D. This CDR3 is 14 amino acids long. Trimming cost V 4 bases and J 1 base, with 8 bases left between them. CDR1 SGDLS and CDR2 YYNGEE come from the germline V gene.

V and J are TRBV5-1 and TRBJ1-1, with D maybe TRBD1 (5 bases). V lost 2 bases to trimming and J lost 3 bases, with 14 bases between them. The CDR3 loop spans 15 amino acids. The germline V gene encodes CDR1 SGHRS and CDR2 YFSETQ. The CDR3 region has the DNA TGCGCCAGCAGCTTATTTCCCTTAGGGGACACTGAAGCTTTCTTT. This sequence encodes CASSLFPLGDTEAFF. The entire variable domain, with the rest obtained from reference TRBV5-1 and TRBJ1-1, is as follows: KAGVTQTPRYLIKTRGQQVTLSCSPISGHRSVSWYQQTPGQGLQFLFEYFSETQRNKGNFPGRFSGRQFSNSRSEMNVSTLELGDSALYLCASSLFPLGDTEAFFGQGTRLTVV.

The V and J genes are TRBV10-2 and TRBJ1-2; no clear D. The CDR3 is 13 residues long. Deletions cut 0 bases from V and 4 bases from J, with 6 bases between. Germline lookup yields CDR1 WSHSY and CDR2 SAAADI. CDR3 loop: CASSESLSYGYTF. CDR3 DNA: TGCGCCAGCAGTGAGTCTCTTTCCTATGGCTACACCTTC.

V usage is TRBV24-1 and J usage is TRBJ2-1; D is uncertain. Germline CDR1 and CDR2: KGHDR and SFDVKD. The CDR3 is 16 amino acids. Trimming removed 4 bases from V and 0 bases from J, with 12 bases in between. The CDR3 coding sequence is TGTGCCACCAGTGAGTCGACACCCAGCTCCTACAATGAGCAGTTCTTC. This gives the protein CATSESTPSSYNEQFF.

The chain carries TRBV6-5 and TRBJ1-4; tentatively, D is TRBD1 (5 bases). Germline V CDR1 and CDR2: MNHEY, SVGAGI. V was cut by 1 base and J by 4 bases, with 10 bases left in between. The CDR3 is 15 residues long. CDR3 nucleotides: TGTGCCAGCAGTTACTACGGGGGGGGTAATGAAAAACTGTTTTTT. It translates to CASSYYGGGNEKLFF.

The gene calls are TRBV27 and TRBJ1-3, with D unresolved. The CDR3 loop spans 15 amino acids. Germline CDR1 and CDR2: MNHEY and SMNVEV (reference sequence). Trimming removed 0 bases at V and 0 bases at J, with 6 bases between. The CDR3 nucleotides read TGTGCCAGCAGTTTATCGATCGGCTCTGGAAACACCATATATTTT. Translation gives CASSLSIGSGNTIYF.

This chain connects TRBV15 to TRBJ2-2; a weak D match, TRBD1 (5 bases). Trimming stripped 4 bases from V and 7 bases from J, with 16 bases between. CDR1 is LNHNV and CDR2 is YYDKDF in the germline V gene (reference sequence). The CDR3 spans 15 residues. The CDR3, as DNA: TGTGCCACCAGCATAAAGACAGCCCTGGGCGGGGAGCTGTTTTTT. Translated: CATSIKTALGGELFF.

This rearrangement joins TRBV18 to TRBJ1-1; 7 nucleotides line up with TRBD1. With V trimmed by 2 bases and J by 4 bases, 7 bases remained unmatched. CDR1 is KGHSH and CDR2 is LQKENI in the germline V gene. This CDR3 has 15 amino acids. This CDR3 is CASSPIQGSSTEAFF. The CDR3 coding sequence is TGTGCCAGCTCACCAATACAGGGGAGTTCCACTGAAGCTTTCTTT.

DNA for the CDR3: TGTGCCAGCTCACCACTATCAGGGACCGGGGAGCTGTTTTTT. It yields the protein CASSPLSGTGELFF. The J gene is TRBJ2-2, the V gene TRBV18, with a weak D call TRBD1 (5 bases). The V and J ends lost 1 base and 5 bases respectively, with 8 bases between them. The CDR3 covers 14 residues. Germline V gene sequence: CDR1 KGHSH, CDR2 LQKENI.

V usage is TRBV19 and J usage is TRBJ2-1; TRBD2 aligns across 11 bases. The CDR3 has 16 amino acids. V lost 5 bases and J lost 9; bases outside the gene matches: 12. Germline V CDR1 and CDR2: LNHDA, SQIVND (reference sequence). DNA for the CDR3: TGTGCCAGTAGTCCCCGGAGTAGCGGGGGGGCCGGTGAGCAGTTCTTC. Protein: CASSPRSSGGAGEQFF.

J is TRBJ2-3 and V is TRBV2; D ambiguous. Germline V gene data show CDR1 as SNHLY and CDR2 as FYNNEI. The CDR3 runs 14 residues. With 5 bases removed from V and 3 bases from J, the gap between germline ends came to 12 bases. CDR3 nucleotide sequence: TGTGCCAGCAGTCGGTTAAGTGTGACAGATACGCAGTATTTT. As protein: CASSRLSVTDTQYF.

CDR3 DNA sequence: TGTGCCAGCAGCCAAGAGTGGGACAGGGAGGTGAGCCAACAGTACTTC. It specifies CASSQEWDREVSQQYF. The gene calls are TRBV3-1 (or the pseudogene TRBV3-2) and TRBJ2-4; 9 bases are shared with TRBD1. V shed 0 bases, J shed 13 bases, and the junction held 13 bases outside the gene matches. CDR1 is LGHDT and CDR2 is YNNKEL in the germline V gene (reference sequence). CDR3 size: 16 residues.

The chain links TRBV2 to TRBJ1-4, with a weak D call TRBD1 (6 bases). V was pared by 8 bases and J by 11 bases, with 18 bases between. This CDR3 comprises 13 residues. Germline V gene sequence: CDR1 SNHLY, CDR2 FYNNEI. DNA of the CDR3: TGTGCCAGCTACGGCGGGGGGCCGTGGAAACTGTTTTTT. Encoded protein: CASYGGGPWKLFF.

The chain recombines TRBV11-3 with TRBJ1-6; TRBD1 is a possible D gene (6 bases). V was pared by 7 bases and J by 5 bases, with 12 bases between. This CDR3 is 14 amino acids long. Germline loops: CDR1 SGHNT, CDR2 YENEEA. The CDR3 spells CASIDRSHNSPLHF. CDR3 sequence (DNA): TGTGCCAGCATCGACAGGTCCCATAATTCACCCCTCCACTTT.

The chain carries TRBV5-1 and TRBJ2-7, with 8 bases identical to TRBD1. Unmatched junction bases numbered 11, after V lost 7 bases and J lost 5 bases. The CDR3 is 14 residues long. In germline, CDR1 is SGHRS, CDR2 YFSETQ. In DNA form, the CDR3 reads TGCGCCAGCTGCGAACAGGGGGGTATTGACGAGCAGTACTTC. Translating gives CASCEQGGIDEQYF. Looking up the rest from reference TRBV5-1 and TRBJ2-7 gives the full variable domain: KAGVTQTPRYLIKTRGQQVTLSCSPISGHRSVSWYQQTPGQGLQFLFEYFSETQRNKGNFPGRFSGRQFSNSRSEMNVSTLELGDSALYLCASCEQGGIDEQYFGPGTRLTVT.

V gene TRBV2 combines with J gene TRBJ2-3, with TRBD2 as a possible D gene (6 bases). CDR1 is SNHLY, CDR2 FYNNEI, per germline. Trimming stripped 5 bases from V and 2 bases from J, with 17 bases between. The CDR3 runs to 16 residues. The DNA of the CDR3 is TGTGCCAGCAGTCCGGGAGCCCCGGGGCACACAGATACGCAGTATTTT. Translation: CASSPGAPGHTDTQYF.

The chain employs TRBV7-2 and TRBJ1-2; 7 bases map to TRBD1. This CDR3 has 16 residues. The germline CDR1 and CDR2 sequences are SGHTA and FQGNSA. Losses at the gene ends were 0 bases for V and 4 bases for J; bases not matched to a gene: 8. CDR3 sequence: CASSLALGTALYGYTF. DNA for the CDR3: TGTGCCAGCAGCTTAGCGCTAGGGACAGCCCTCTATGGCTACACCTTC.

The chain joins TRBV6-5 to TRBJ1-3; possibly TRBD1 for D (5 bases). Per germline, CDR1 MNHEY and CDR2 SVGAGI. The CDR3 has 15 residues. V lost 5 bases and J lost 2, with 13 bases in between. CDR3 residues: CASSPGGGTGNTIYF. The CDR3 region has the DNA TGTGCCAGCAGTCCCGGGGGGGGAACTGGAAACACCATATATTTT.

The CDR3 sequence: CASSRTARLFF. CDR3 sequence (DNA): TGTGCCAGCAGCCGGACAGCCCGGTTGTTCTTC. The chain recombines TRBV12-3 or TRBV12-4 with TRBJ2-1; TRBD1 might be the D (6 bases). The CDR3 covers 11 residues. With 6 bases removed from V and 15 bases from J, the gap between germline ends came to 15 bases.